A selection of T cell receptor beta chains follows, all from one sample in a study of control samples from healthy donors and cancer patients. Sequenced by immunoSEQ multiplex PCR; TCRdb stores in-frame clones only, minus some. The sample holds approximately 37,000 clones; around 88% are singletons and the top ten take 20% to 25%. Sequenced sample: PBMCs. All receptors derive from a woman aged 55-69 years with lung cancer. Each CDR3 is given with its conserved first and last residue. A D gene is named only where the DNA matches it firmly. Only some rows state a clone size, as once, few, many or a class for expanded clones.

clone_size cdr3_length d_call j_call v_call cdr3_nt cdr3_aa
medium-sized 13 TRBD1 TRBJ1-2 TRBV11-2 TGTGCCAGCAGTCCTGGACAGGACTATGGCTACACCTTC CASSPGQDYGYTF
few 15 NA TRBJ1-5 TRBV18 TGTGCCAGCTCACCGTCGGTCGATCGGAATCAGCCCCAGCATTTT CASSPSVDRNQPQHF
NA 14 NA TRBJ1-4 TRBV7-9 TGTGCCAGCAGCTTAGGAGAGGTTGATGAAAAACTGTTTTTT CASSLGEVDEKLFF
NA 13 NA TRBJ1-1 TRBV6-5 TGTGCCAGCGGAGGCAGGGAAGAAACTGAAGCTTTCTTT CASGGREETEAFF
NA 15 NA TRBJ1-6 TRBV14 TGTGCCAGCAGCCAAGCAGGGAGGGGGACTTCACCCCTCCACTTT CASSQAGRGTSPLHF
NA 15 NA TRBJ2-3 TRBV11-3 TGTGCCAGCAGCTTGGGTGGGGAGGTCACAGATACGCAGTATTTT CASSLGGEVTDTQYF
NA 17 TRBD1 TRBJ1-2 TRBV19 TGTGCCAGTAGTGTAACCGGGACAGGCTCCTCCAATTATGGCTACACCTTC CASSVTGTGSSNYGYTF
NA 13 NA TRBJ1-1 TRBV5-1 TGCGCCAGCAGCCGGTTGATGAACACTGAAGCTTTCTTT CASSRLMNTEAFF
NA 15 TRBD1 TRBJ2-3 TRBV5-4 TGTGCCAGCAGCCAAGGGACAGTGGGCACAGATACGCAGTATTTT CASSQGTVGTDTQYF
NA 15 TRBD1 TRBJ1-5 TRBV27 TGTGCCAGCAGTTCTACGGGACAGGGGTATCAGCCCCAGCATTTT CASSSTGQGYQPQHF
NA 16 TRBD1 TRBJ1-2 TRBV9 TGTGCCAGCAGCGTAGAGGACAGGGGAATGGGCTATGGCTACACCTTC CASSVEDRGMGYGYTF
NA 18 NA TRBJ1-5 TRBV18 TGTGCCAGCTCACCTCGGGCAGGGGATCGGTATAGCAATCAGCCCCAGCATTTT CASSPRAGDRYSNQPQHF
NA 11 NA TRBJ1-4 TRBV12-3/TRBV12-4 TGTGCCAGCAGTCCTAATGAAAAACTGTTTTTT CASSPNEKLFF
NA 8 NA TRBJ1-1 TRBV24-1 TGTGCCACCAGGCGACCGTTCTTT CATRRPFF
NA 14 NA TRBJ1-5 TRBV28 TGTGCCAGCAACCGCGGGCCTAGCAATCAGCCCCAGCATTTT CASNRGPSNQPQHF
NA 14 NA TRBJ2-7 TRBV7-2 TGTGCCAGCAGCTTTACCAGGGGATCCTACGAGCAGTACTTC CASSFTRGSYEQYF
NA 13 NA TRBJ1-2 TRBV2 TGTGCCAGCAGTTCGACCAGCTCCGATGGCTACACCTTC CASSSTSSDGYTF
NA 14 NA TRBJ2-7 TRBV19 TGTGCCAGTAGTACGACAGGGGAGGGGAACGAGCAGTACTTC CASSTTGEGNEQYF
NA 13 TRBD1 TRBJ2-7 TRBV6-5 TGTGCCAGCGACCGGGACAGGGCCTACGAGCAGTACTTC CASDRDRAYEQYF
NA 14 TRBD2 TRBJ2-7 TRBV30 TGTGCCTGGAGTGTCGGTAGCGGGAGCGGCGAGCAGTACTTC CAWSVGSGSGEQYF
NA 11 NA TRBJ1-1 TRBV30 TGTGCCTGGAGTCTGGATGGGGGAGCTTTCTTT CAWSLDGGAFF
few 14 TRBD1 TRBJ1-5 TRBV18 TGTGCCAGCTCACCGGGACAGGGCGATCAGCCCCAGCATTTT CASSPGQGDQPQHF
NA 15 NA TRBJ2-3 TRBV9 TGTGCCAGCAGCGTACAGGGTGTGAGGACAGATACGCAGTATTTT CASSVQGVRTDTQYF
NA 12 NA TRBJ1-1 TRBV3-1/TRBV3-2 TGTGCCAGCAGCCAAGGGGGGGCGAGAGCTTTCTTT CASSQGGARAFF
NA 14 NA TRBJ1-1 TRBV11-2 TGTGCCAGCAGCTTAGATCCCGCGAGCACTGAAGCTTTCTTT CASSLDPASTEAFF
NA 15 TRBD2 TRBJ2-2 TRBV11-1 TGTGCCAGCAGACGTACTAGCGGGAGAACCGGGGAGCTGTTTTTT CASRRTSGRTGELFF
NA 15 NA TRBJ1-4 TRBV25-1 TGTGCCAGCAGTCAGGGGAGGGAATCAGGGGAAAAACTGTTTTTT CASSQGRESGEKLFF
NA 13 NA TRBJ2-1 TRBV9 TGTGCCAGCAGCGTAGAGGCTAGCGTTGAGCAGTTCTTC CASSVEASVEQFF
NA 13 TRBD1 TRBJ2-3 TRBV11-3 TGTGCCAGCAGCTTCACAGGGGGAGATACGCAGTATTTT CASSFTGGDTQYF
NA 13 NA TRBJ2-1 TRBV6-5 TGTGCCAGCAGTTACTATGGACAGAGAGAGCAGTTCTTC CASSYYGQREQFF
NA 16 TRBD1 TRBJ1-2 TRBV5-4 TGTGCCAGCAGCCCAACAGGGGGCAGAGCTAACTATGGCTACACCTTC CASSPTGGRANYGYTF
NA 15 NA TRBJ2-5 TRBV5-1 TGCGCCAGCAGCTTCGGGGGATCAGGGGGAGAGACCCAGTACTTC CASSFGGSGGETQYF
once 15 NA TRBJ2-7 TRBV7-6 TGTGCCAGCAGCCTCGATGCAGGGATCAACTACGAGCAGTACTTC CASSLDAGINYEQYF
NA 13 NA TRBJ1-2 TRBV7-3 TGTGCCAGCAGCTTCGGAGAGGGGTCAGGCTACACCTTC CASSFGEGSGYTF
NA 16 NA TRBJ2-2 TRBV11-2 TGTGCCAGCAGCTTAGTTCGGACAACCAACACCGGGGAGCTGTTTTTT CASSLVRTTNTGELFF
NA 15 NA TRBJ1-2 TRBV7-2 TGTGCCAGCAGCCTTATCCGGGTTTCATCCTATGGCTACACCTTC CASSLIRVSSYGYTF
few 13 NA TRBJ2-1 TRBV7-8 TGTGCCAGCAGCTGGGATTACGGGACAGAGCAGTTCTTC CASSWDYGTEQFF
NA 15 NA TRBJ2-2 TRBV19 TGTGCCCGTCGGGCGGAGGGGGGGAACACCGGGGAGCTGTTTTTT CARRAEGGNTGELFF
NA 13 TRBD1 TRBJ2-5 TRBV29-1 TGCAGCGTTGAGCAGGGGGCAAGAGAGACCCAGTACTTC CSVEQGARETQYF
few 15 TRBD1 TRBJ2-2 TRBV11-2 TGTGCCAGCAGCTTACTCGGGACAGGCGGCGGGGAGCTGTTTTTT CASSLLGTGGGELFF
few 17 TRBD2 TRBJ2-3 TRBV19 TGTGCCAGTAGTTCCCGATGGATAGCGGGGGTCACAGATACGCAGTATTTT CASSSRWIAGVTDTQYF
once 17 TRBD2 TRBJ2-3 TRBV7-7 TGTGCCAGCAGCTTATTAACTAGCGGGGAGGGCACAGATACGCAGTATTTT CASSLLTSGEGTDTQYF
NA 13 TRBD1 TRBJ1-2 TRBV12-3/TRBV12-4 TGTGCCAGCAGTTTCGACAGGGACTATGGCTACACCTTC CASSFDRDYGYTF
NA 15 NA TRBJ1-2 TRBV6-5 TGTGCCAGCAGTTACTCCGGGGGGGCCAACTATGGCTACACCTTC CASSYSGGANYGYTF
once 17 TRBD2 TRBJ2-3 TRBV6-2/TRBV6-3 TGTGCCAGCAGTTTGGGACTAGCGGGCAGTGATGGAGATACGCAGTATTTT CASSLGLAGSDGDTQYF
NA 16 NA TRBJ2-2 TRBV18 TGTGCCAGCTCACCTATCGGCGTACAGAACACCGGGGAGCTGTTTTTT CASSPIGVQNTGELFF
NA 13 NA TRBJ1-5 TRBV6-5 TGTGCCAGCAGTTACTCCCCGGATCAGCCCCAGCATTTT CASSYSPDQPQHF
medium-sized 15 TRBD2 TRBJ2-1 TRBV7-8 TGTGCCAGCAGCCGAGGACTAGCGGGAGGAAATGAGCAGTTCTTC CASSRGLAGGNEQFF
NA 13 NA TRBJ1-1 TRBV3-1/TRBV3-2 TGTGCCAGCTCTAGGGGTGTGAACACTGAAGCTTTCTTT CASSRGVNTEAFF
NA 11 NA TRBJ2-7 TRBV24-1 TGTGCCACCAGTGATGGGGTTGAGCAGTACTTC CATSDGVEQYF
NA 14 NA TRBJ2-3 TRBV11-2 TGTGCCAGCAGCTTAGGCTTTAGACCCGATACGCAGTATTTT CASSLGFRPDTQYF
once 16 NA TRBJ2-7 TRBV1 TGCACCAGCAGCCAAGATCAAAGAGGGAGGGCCCACGAGCAGTACTTC CTSSQDQRGRAHEQYF
once 16 TRBD1 TRBJ1-5 TRBV18 TGTGCCAGCTCACCAGGACAGGGGCAAAGCAATCAGCCCCAGCATTTT CASSPGQGQSNQPQHF
NA 13 NA TRBJ1-2 TRBV12-3/TRBV12-4 TGTGCCAGCACCGCAATTGGACAGTATGGCTACACCTTC CASTAIGQYGYTF